This T cell receptor (beta chain) came from a study of blood T cell repertoires in COVID-19. Study background: The samples span acute and convalescent COVID-19 from the United States, Italy and Spain. T cells, B-cell-depleted T cells, or PBMCs supplied cDNA or gDNA.

The V gene lost 3 bases and the J gene lost 5 bases, with 10 bases spanning the gap. The CDR3 covers 14 residues. The germline V gene encodes CDR1 LNHDA and CDR2 SQIVND (reference sequence). Source study methods: Amplifying reference gene primers gave estimates of nucleated cell counts. The data were produced by immunoSEQ multiplex PCR, yet TCRdb's version contains in-frame clones alone and is incomplete. V, J and clone size are those of that table, while D and trimming were read from the DNA. This sample has about 60,000 clones, with approximately 82% found just once. Material for sequencing was peripheral blood. V usage is TRBV19 and J usage is TRBJ1-4; D gene uncertain. The TCR sequence derives from a man aged 55 to 69 with acute or convalescent COVID-19. The CDR3 region is CASSMSGGNEKLFF. CDR3 in DNA: TGTGCCAGTAGTATGTCGGGAGGGAATGAAAAACTGTTTTTT.